Following are 25 T cell receptor beta chains from one sample sequenced in a study of T cells in localized non-small cell lung cancer. TCRdb keeps only in-frame clones here, not all; method: immunoSEQ multiplex PCR. The sample holds 2,300 or so clones, about a quarter seen once. Material: lung tumor tissue, obtained before any cancer treatment. Receptors originate from a woman aged 40-69 years with stage II squamous cell lung carcinoma.

The chain has TRBV19 and TRBJ1-5, with D unresolved. The CDR3 has 13 residues. Trimming stripped 6 bases from V and 3 bases from J, with 9 bases between. CDR1 and CDR2 from the germline V gene are LNHDA and SQIVND (reference sequence). The CDR3 protein is CASSPGVNQPQHF. CDR3 DNA sequence: TGTGCCAGTAGCCCGGGCGTCAATCAGCCCCAGCATTTT.

V is TRBV30 and J is TRBJ2-3; no definite D call. The CDR3 length is 13 residues. From germline, CDR1 is GTSNPN and CDR2 SVGIG (reference sequence). Trimming left V 3 bases short and J 4 bases short, with 11 bases between. The DNA of the CDR3 is TGTGCCTGGAGCCGAAGGGAAGCAGATACGCAGTATTTT. This encodes CAWSRREADTQYF.

The CDR3 DNA sequence: TGTGCCACCAGCAGAGTACTTGGAGCGCTAACTGAAGCTTTCTTT. The encoded protein is CATSRVLGALTEAFF. The chain combines TRBV15 with TRBJ1-1; D not resolved. There are 15 residues in the CDR3. CDR1 is LNHNV and CDR2 is YYDKDF in the germline V gene (reference sequence). V lost 1 base to trimming and J lost 5 bases, with 14 bases between them. Combining the CDR3 with reference TRBV15 and TRBJ1-1 gives the whole variable domain DAMVIQNPRYQVTQFGKPVTLSCSQTLNHNVMYWYQQKSSQAPKLLFHYYDKDFNNEADTPDNFQSRRPNTSFCFLDIRSPGLGDTAMYLCATSRVLGALTEAFFGQGTRLTVV.

Only a few counts were recorded for this clone. Other DNA sequences in the same sample also yield this CDR3. The V call is TRBV11-3, the J call TRBJ1-1, with D unresolved. Germline V lookup: CDR1 SGHNT, CDR2 YENEEA. The CDR3 is 14 amino acids. The V end was cut by 5 bases, the J end by 4 bases, with 14 bases between. CDR3 sequence (DNA): TGTGCCAGCAGCCCTAGGAGGGCGGGCACTGAAGCTTTCTTT. It is translated as CASSPRRAGTEAFF.

The chain carries TRBV6-8 and TRBJ1-1; possibly TRBD1 for D (6 bases). Germline V gives CDR1 MNHGY, CDR2 SAAAGT. V dropped 9 bases and J dropped 0 bases, with 17 bases sitting between them. The CDR3 spans 15 residues. Here the CDR3 reads CASKTGGQVNTEAFF. In DNA, the CDR3 is TGTGCCAGTAAGACCGGGGGGCAAGTGAACACTGAAGCTTTCTTT.

This clone is judged medium-sized. The chain uses TRBV11-3 and TRBJ1-2, with D hard to call. The CDR3 spans 16 residues. Germline V gene sequence: CDR1 SGHNT, CDR2 YENEEA. The V end lost 2 bases, the J end lost 7 bases, and 20 bases lay between the germline ends. The CDR3 DNA follows: TGTGCCAGCAGCTTAAGTTTAAGCCCGGAGGTATCTGGCTACACCTTC. It is translated as CASSLSLSPEVSGYTF.

The V gene is TRBV19, the J gene TRBJ1-1; a possible D gene is TRBD1 (5 bases). Germline V gives CDR1 LNHDA, CDR2 SQIVND (reference sequence). V was pared by 2 bases and J by 3 bases, with 10 bases between. This CDR3 has 14 amino acids. The CDR3 is CASSIWGLDTEAFF. The CDR3 DNA reads as TGTGCCAGTAGTATATGGGGCCTGGACACTGAAGCTTTCTTT.

As concerns this clone: Sequence at one end of the junction differs from germline and may be a read error. The chain links TRBV10-3 to TRBJ2-7; no clear D gene. CDR3 length: 13 amino acids. The V gene's germline CDR1 is ENHRY and CDR2 SYGVKD. This CDR3 reads CASSEVGYYEQYF. The DNA for the CDR3 is TGTGCCAGCAGTGAGGTAGGGTACTACGAGCAGTACTTC.

The genes are TRBV30 and TRBJ1-3; D is uncertain. V was shortened by 6 bases and J by 3 bases, with 12 bases between the two germline ends. Germline CDR1 is GTSNPN and CDR2 is SVGIG (reference sequence). This CDR3 comprises 13 residues. In nucleotides, the CDR3 is TGTGCCTGCCAAGCACCAAGTGGAAACACCATATATTTT. This codes for CACQAPSGNTIYF.

This CDR3 reads CATSRVGRQETQYF. The CDR3 DNA reads as TGTGCCACCAGCAGAGTAGGTCGCCAAGAGACCCAGTACTTC. V usage is TRBV15 and J usage is TRBJ2-5; D remains unclear. V lost 1 base and J 1 base, leaving 7 bases between the germline ends. Germline V gene lookup returns CDR1 LNHNV and CDR2 YYDKDF (reference sequence). The CDR3 length is 14 residues.

The J gene is TRBJ2-3, the V gene TRBV9; D is ambiguous. The CDR3 loop spans 12 amino acids. Germline CDR1 and CDR2: SGDLS and YYNGEE. V was shortened by 5 bases and J by 5 bases, with 9 bases between the two germline ends. The CDR3 protein is CASSSTGDTQYF. The CDR3 coding sequence is TGTGCCAGCAGTTCCACGGGAGATACGCAGTATTTT.

The CDR3 region is CASSPIFRGYSTDTQYF. In DNA, the CDR3 is TGTGCCAGCAGCCCGATCTTCCGGGGATATAGCACAGATACGCAGTATTTT. This chain connects TRBV14 to TRBJ2-3, with D possibly being TRBD2 (5 bases). The length of the CDR3 is 17 residues. With 4 bases removed from V and 0 bases from J, the gap between germline ends came to 17 bases. Germline V gene sequence: CDR1 SGHDN, CDR2 FVKESK.

V gene TRBV29-1 combines with J gene TRBJ2-1, with D unclear. Trimming cost V 2 bases and J 9 bases, with 14 bases left between them. The CDR3 sequence is 13 residues long. CDR1 and CDR2 from the germline V gene are SQVTM and ANQGSEA. CDR3 bases: TGCAGCGTTGAAAGCCCTACGGAGCCTGAGCAGTTCTTC. Its protein product is CSVESPTEPEQFF.

This clone has more than one count but fewer than ten. The read falls 1 residue short of the CDR3 end, and the missing part is taken from the germline J gene. The V gene is TRBV6-1, the J gene TRBJ1-5; the match to TRBD1 covers 8 bases. The CDR3 runs to 16 residues. Trimming at V came to 1 base and at J to 6 bases, leaving 8 bases not matched to a gene. Germline-derived CDR1 and CDR2 are MNHNS and SASEGT. This CDR3 is CASSEVGRGQGQPQHF. Partial CDR3 DNA: TGTGCCAGCAGTGAAGTTGGCAGGGGGCAGGGTCAGCCCCAGCAT.

The chain has TRBV11-3 and TRBJ2-3; 7 bases are shared with TRBD1. The CDR3 extends over 15 amino acids. Trimming at V came to 5 bases and at J to 4 bases, leaving 9 bases not matched to a gene. Germline CDR1 reads SGHNT; CDR2 reads YENEEA. The CDR3 sequence is CASSPRPTGADTQYF. CDR3 bases: TGTGCCAGCAGCCCCCGTCCAACAGGGGCAGATACGCAGTATTTT.

This clone was seen only a few times. This chain joins TRBV6-8 and TRBJ1-5; TRBD1 matches 11 bases. V gave up 6 bases and J gave up 4 bases; unmatched junction bases: 8. The CDR3 covers 16 residues. Germline loops: CDR1 MNHGY, CDR2 SAAAGT. The CDR3 reads CASRPTGTGGNQPQHF. CDR3 in DNA: TGTGCCAGCAGACCGACCGGGACAGGGGGAAATCAGCCCCAGCATTTT.

The gene calls are TRBV30 and TRBJ1-1; no definite D call. From germline, CDR1 is GTSNPN and CDR2 SVGIG (reference sequence). This CDR3 comprises 13 residues. Trimming stripped 2 bases from V and 4 bases from J, with 11 bases between. The CDR3 spells CAWSPTLFTEAFF. DNA of the CDR3: TGTGCCTGGAGTCCGACTTTATTCACTGAAGCTTTCTTT.

Sample share makes this clone medium-sized (0.01 to 0.1%). This chain joins TRBV11-3 and TRBJ2-7; 8 bases are a match to TRBD1. The germline V gene encodes CDR1 SGHNT and CDR2 YENEEA. Germline trimming cut 3 bases from V and 5 bases from J; bases unmatched to any gene: 6. This CDR3 spans 14 amino acids. The CDR3 loop reads CASSLAGGKNEQYF. The CDR3 DNA reads as TGTGCCAGCAGCTTGGCAGGGGGCAAGAACGAGCAGTACTTC.

The chain combines TRBV28 with TRBJ2-2; TRBD1 agrees at 10 bases. This CDR3 spans 16 amino acids. Germline assignment: CDR1 MDHEN and CDR2 SYDVKM. Trimming cost V 4 bases and J 5 bases; bases outside gene matches: 7. CDR3 nucleotides: TGTGCCAGCAGTTCGGACAGGGGGAAAGGGACCGGGGAGCTGTTTTTT. Amino acid sequence: CASSSDRGKGTGELFF.

This clone showed up just a few times. The chain recombines TRBV6-8 with TRBJ2-2; D remains ambiguous. Germline CDR1 MNHGY, CDR2 SAAAGT. Between the trimmed V and J ends, which lost 7 bases and 2 bases, there was a span of 11 bases. The CDR3 is 14 amino acids. For the CDR3, the DNA is TGTGCCAGCACCCAAGAGGACAACACCGGGGAGCTGTTTTTT. Translation gives CASTQEDNTGELFF.

This clone was detected a few times. The rearrangement links TRBV19 to TRBJ1-1; D uncertain. Trimming took off 3 bases at V and 2 bases at J, with 7 bases between the two ends. The CDR3 loop spans 13 amino acids. Looked up from germline, CDR1 is LNHDA and CDR2 is SQIVND (reference sequence). The CDR3 DNA sequence: TGTGCCAGTAGTATGAGCGTCAACACTGAAGCTTTCTTT. Translated, it gives CASSMSVNTEAFF.

This clone is termed large. The chain carries TRBV9 and TRBJ1-1; D is uncertain. Deletions cut 3 bases from V and 0 bases from J, with 15 bases between. CDR1 and CDR2 (germline): SGDLS, YYNGEE. The CDR3 totals 16 residues. CDR3 DNA: TGTGCCAGCAGCGGGTCGACTGAGGGTTTGAACACTGAAGCTTTCTTT. Translation: CASSGSTEGLNTEAFF.

This clone came up a few times. V usage is TRBV7-5 and J usage is TRBJ2-2; the tabulated D call, TRBD1, remains unverified against the DNA. TRBV7-5 is tagged as a pseudogene. This CDR3 has 15 residues. CDR3 region: CASNRGTASTGELFF. The CDR3 nucleotides read TGTGCCAGCAATCGAGGGACAGCATCTACCGGGGAGCTGTTTTTT.

This clone was recorded a few times. The genes are TRBV28 and TRBJ1-1; no clear D. The CDR3 sequence is 12 residues long. V was cut by 2 bases and J by 3 bases, with 4 bases left in between. CDR1 and CDR2 from the germline V gene are MDHEN and SYDVKM. CDR3 protein: CASSLRDTEAFF. The DNA of the CDR3 is TGTGCCAGCAGTTTAAGGGACACTGAAGCTTTCTTT.

J is TRBJ2-2 and V is TRBV15; 9 bases are shared with TRBD2. The length of the CDR3 is 16 residues. The trim removed 3 bases at V and 6 bases at J, leaving 8 bases unmatched. Germline values: CDR1 LNHNV, CDR2 YYDKDF (reference sequence). The CDR3 spells CATSSRGLARPGELFF. CDR3 coding DNA: TGTGCCACCAGCAGTCGGGGACTAGCTCGCCCCGGGGAGCTGTTTTTT.